The 7 T cell receptor beta chains below come from one sample, sequenced in a study of OX40 agonist ivuxolimab in advanced cancers. This table comes from immunoSEQ multiplex PCR, and its TCRdb copy is limited to in-frame clones, with some not included. The sample carries tens of thousands of clones, just under 90% recorded once. The specimen comprised CD4+ or CD8+ T cells sorted from blood, sampled in a trial of the OX40 agonist ivuxolimab. Receptors originate from an adult with an advanced solid tumor such as melanoma, head and neck, liver or kidney cancer.

The chain employs TRBV6-5 and TRBJ2-3, with 9 bases aligning to TRBD2. CDR1 is MNHEY and CDR2 is SVGAGI in the germline V gene. V lost 8 bases to trimming and J lost 2 bases; unmatched junction nucleotides: 8. This CDR3 is built from 15 residues. The CDR3 DNA follows: TGTGCCAGCGGAGCCATAGCGGGAGCCACAGATACGCAGTATTTT. Protein sequence: CASGAIAGATDTQYF.

CDR3 in amino acids: CASSVGTIGARGAFF. The CDR3 bases are TGTGCCAGCAGCGTAGGGACCATAGGAGCCAGGGGAGCTTTCTTT. The V call is TRBV9, the J call TRBJ1-1; D is perhaps TRBD1 (6 bases). The CDR3 contains 15 residues. The V end lost 0 bases, the J end lost 10 bases, and 19 bases lay between the germline ends. Looked up from germline, CDR1 is SGDLS and CDR2 is YYNGEE.

This sequence joins TRBV10-2 and TRBJ2-7, with TRBD1 identical over 12 bases. After removal of 6 bases from V and 4 bases from J, the junction contained 4 bases not matched to a gene. This CDR3 contains 14 residues. Germline loops: CDR1 WSHSY, CDR2 SAAADI. The CDR3 is CASRGTGGWYEQYF. As DNA, the CDR3 is TGCGCCAGCAGAGGGACAGGGGGCTGGTACGAGCAGTACTTC.

In its sample, this clone was seen a few times. The genes are TRBV29-1 and TRBJ1-2; 10 bases map to TRBD1. CDR1 is SQVTM and CDR2 is ANQGSEA in the germline V gene. Trimming removed 3 bases from V and 8 bases from J; junction bases left unmatched: 6. The CDR3 contains 13 residues. CDR3 bases: TGCAGCGTTGAGAAGGGACAGGGGACGGGCTACACCTTC. The encoded protein is CSVEKGQGTGYTF.

The chain couples TRBV11-1 to TRBJ1-2, with a tentative D call TRBD1 (5 bases). Trimming pared 5 bases from V and 3 bases from J, leaving 16 bases between. Germline V gene data show CDR1 as SGHAT and CDR2 as FQDESV (reference sequence). CDR3 length: 15 residues. This CDR3 is CASSLGHTGDYGYTF. The DNA of the CDR3 is TGTGCCAGCAGCCTTGGGCACACAGGCGACTATGGCTACACCTTC.

The chain uses TRBV7-9 and TRBJ1-3; possible D gene TRBD1, 6 bases. Looked up from germline, CDR1 is SEHNR and CDR2 is FQNEAQ (reference sequence). Trimming cost V 1 base and J 8 bases, with 12 bases left between them. The CDR3 is 14 amino acids. Here the CDR3 reads CASSLEVRGHTIYF. The CDR3 DNA follows: TGTGCCAGCAGCTTAGAAGTCAGGGGACACACCATATATTTT.

The chain has TRBV2 and TRBJ1-5; the D is unclear. The CDR3 is made up of 15 amino acids. Trimming cost V 4 bases and J 7 bases, with 17 bases left between them. Germline V gives CDR1 SNHLY, CDR2 FYNNEI. Written as DNA, the CDR3 is TGTGCCAGCAGTGGGGTACTGGGAATTTTGCAGCCCCAGCATTTT. This translates into CASSGVLGILQPQHF.